Listed below are T cell receptor beta chains from one sample, sequenced in a study of T cells after yellow fever vaccination. MiXCR was run by TCRdb on the 5' RACE reads, yielding one entry per CDR3 protein. The sample includes a few hundred thousand distinct CDR3 sequences, about 9.5% seen only once; the top ten take over 15%. This specimen was PBMCs, taken on the day of the first yellow fever vaccination. The receptor source for this set is a man between 18 and 29 years old who received the YFV17D yellow fever vaccine. CDR3s leave out the opening cysteine and the closing phenylalanine or tryptophan. Fields, in order: J gene, V gene, CDR3 protein.

>TRBJ1-1|TRBV7-9
ASSLGSGRPEAF
>TRBJ2-1|TRBV29-1
SVEDLQDEQF
>TRBJ2-7|TRBV27
ASSPTGYSYEQY
>TRBJ2-5|TRBV7-8
ASSTGGETQY
>TRBJ1-5|TRBV6-1
ASFEPAEAQPQH
>TRBJ2-1|TRBV20-1
SARDLTSGGNEQF
>TRBJ1-2|TRBV7-9
ASSLDRAGGYT
>TRBJ1-6|TRBV5-1
ASSLTGSYNSPLH
>TRBJ1-5|TRBV20-1
SGRQSNQPQH
>TRBJ2-2|TRBV6-5
ASSYSTRGLYTGELF
>TRBJ1-2|TRBV7-2
ASSPDFYWGLGYGYT
>TRBJ1-2|TRBV6-2/TRBV6-3
ASSDLRGYGYT
>TRBJ1-2|TRBV12-3/TRBV12-4
ASSSFRAKGYT
>TRBJ2-7|TRBV18
ASSPLVTQAYEQY
>TRBJ2-1|TRBV20-1
SARGPSTRNNEQF
>TRBJ2-1|TRBV6-5
ASSYSFPGRNEQF
>TRBJ2-3|TRBV7-9
ASSFSGESTDTQY
>TRBJ1-2|TRBV5-8
ASNLPRLRVGGNGYT
>TRBJ2-1|TRBV4-3
AGSQGVGPKGEQF
>TRBJ2-1|TRBV19
ASRKLADRVGNEQF
>TRBJ2-7|TRBV4-1
ASSQPLRSYEQY
>TRBJ2-2|TRBV5-1
ASQTGPAGELF
>TRBJ2-5|TRBV20-1
SAISTGYGTQY
>TRBJ2-2|TRBV20-1
SAYGGGELF
>TRBJ1-5|TRBV5-8
ASSFLSGEDQPQH
>TRBJ2-4|TRBV20-1
SARPSVAKNIQY
>TRBJ1-2|TRBV5-5
ASSLGQGWNYGYT
>TRBJ2-3|TRBV12-3/TRBV12-4
ASSFDKGTQSTDTQY
>TRBJ2-5|TRBV7-8
ASSFEISGRETQY
>TRBJ1-5|TRBV20-1
SADRGQSNQPQH
>TRBJ2-3|TRBV20-1
SARGGLAGGRGKDTQY
>TRBJ1-2|TRBV4-1
ASSQWTGTGGDGYT
>TRBJ2-1|TRBV11-2
ASSRMSSGDEQF
>TRBJ2-5|TRBV24-1
ATTTEAGAGQETQY
>TRBJ2-5|TRBV29-1
SVDGLAGGRETQY
>TRBJ2-4|TRBV6-1
ASSRDRGYENIQY
>TRBJ2-5|TRBV5-1
ASSSSGGPETQY
>TRBJ2-7|TRBV7-9
ASSPGTDWGNEQY
>TRBJ2-3|TRBV5-6
ASSPRGRISIVDTQY
>TRBJ1-1|TRBV10-3
AISPSPGSTEAF
>TRBJ2-6|TRBV7-3
ASSWLPTLSGANVLT
>TRBJ1-1|TRBV28
ASQNHGTGIMNTEAF
>TRBJ2-1|TRBV20-1
SAQTGSPYNEQF
>TRBJ2-5|TRBV27
ASSLSGRTQY
>TRBJ1-1|TRBV7-2
ASTLLGDTEAF
>TRBJ1-1|TRBV7-2
ASSSAFRTKAF
>TRBJ1-1|TRBV12-3/TRBV12-4
ASRLGTPTEAF
>TRBJ1-4|TRBV2
AGDIGNEKLF
>TRBJ1-2|TRBV27
ASSFQGAGFGYT